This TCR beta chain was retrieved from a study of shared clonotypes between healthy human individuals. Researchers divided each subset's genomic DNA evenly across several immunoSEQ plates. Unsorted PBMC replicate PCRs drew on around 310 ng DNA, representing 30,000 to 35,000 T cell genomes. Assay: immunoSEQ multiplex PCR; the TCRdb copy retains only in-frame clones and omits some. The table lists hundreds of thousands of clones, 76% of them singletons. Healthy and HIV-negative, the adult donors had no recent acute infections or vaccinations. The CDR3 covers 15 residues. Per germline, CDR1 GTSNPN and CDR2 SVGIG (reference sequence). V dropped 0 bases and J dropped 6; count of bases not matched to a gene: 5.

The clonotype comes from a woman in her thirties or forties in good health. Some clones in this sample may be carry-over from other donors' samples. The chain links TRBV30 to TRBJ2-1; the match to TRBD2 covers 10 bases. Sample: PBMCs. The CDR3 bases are TGTGCCTGGAGTGTCCTAGCGGGAGTTCCCAATGAGCAGTTCTTC. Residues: CAWSVLAGVPNEQFF.